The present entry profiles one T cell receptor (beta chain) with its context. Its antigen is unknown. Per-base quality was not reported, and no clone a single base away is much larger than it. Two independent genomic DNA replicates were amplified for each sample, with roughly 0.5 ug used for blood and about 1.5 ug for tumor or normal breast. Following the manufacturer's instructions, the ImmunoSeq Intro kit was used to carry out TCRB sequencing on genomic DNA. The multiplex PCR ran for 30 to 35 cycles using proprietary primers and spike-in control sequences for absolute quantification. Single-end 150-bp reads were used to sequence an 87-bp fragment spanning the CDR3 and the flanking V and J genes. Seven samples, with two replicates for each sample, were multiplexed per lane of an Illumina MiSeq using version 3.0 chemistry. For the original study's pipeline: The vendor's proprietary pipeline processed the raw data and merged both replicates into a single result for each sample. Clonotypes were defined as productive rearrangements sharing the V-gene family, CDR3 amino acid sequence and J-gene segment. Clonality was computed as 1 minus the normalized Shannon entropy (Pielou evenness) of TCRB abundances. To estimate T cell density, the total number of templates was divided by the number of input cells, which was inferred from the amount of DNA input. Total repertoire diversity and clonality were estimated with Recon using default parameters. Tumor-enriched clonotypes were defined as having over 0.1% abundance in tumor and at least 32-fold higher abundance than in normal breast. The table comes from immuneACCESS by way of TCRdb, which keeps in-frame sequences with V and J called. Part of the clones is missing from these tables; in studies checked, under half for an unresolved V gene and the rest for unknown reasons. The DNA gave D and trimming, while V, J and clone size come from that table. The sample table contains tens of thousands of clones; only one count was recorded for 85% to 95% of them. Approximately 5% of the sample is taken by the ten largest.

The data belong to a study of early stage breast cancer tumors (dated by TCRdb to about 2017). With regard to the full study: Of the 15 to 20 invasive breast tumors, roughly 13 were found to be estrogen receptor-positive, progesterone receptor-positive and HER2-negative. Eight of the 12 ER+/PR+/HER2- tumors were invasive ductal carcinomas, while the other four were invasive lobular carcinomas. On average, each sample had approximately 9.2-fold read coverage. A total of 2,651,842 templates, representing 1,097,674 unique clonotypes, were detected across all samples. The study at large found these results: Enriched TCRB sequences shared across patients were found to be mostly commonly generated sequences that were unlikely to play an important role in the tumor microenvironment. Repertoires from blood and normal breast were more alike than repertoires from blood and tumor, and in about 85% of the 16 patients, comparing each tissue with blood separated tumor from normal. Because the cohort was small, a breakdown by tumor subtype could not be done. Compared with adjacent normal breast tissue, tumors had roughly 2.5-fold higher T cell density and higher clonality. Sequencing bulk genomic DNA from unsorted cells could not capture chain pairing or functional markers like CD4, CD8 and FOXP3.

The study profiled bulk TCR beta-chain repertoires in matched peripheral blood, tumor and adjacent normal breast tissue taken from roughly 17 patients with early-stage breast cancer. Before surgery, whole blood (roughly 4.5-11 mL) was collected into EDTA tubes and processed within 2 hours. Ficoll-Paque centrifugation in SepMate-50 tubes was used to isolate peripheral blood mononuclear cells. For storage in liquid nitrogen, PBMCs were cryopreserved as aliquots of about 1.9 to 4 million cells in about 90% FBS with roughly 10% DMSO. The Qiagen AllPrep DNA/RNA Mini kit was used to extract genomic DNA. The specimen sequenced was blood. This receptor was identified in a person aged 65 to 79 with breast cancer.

The CDR3 protein: CASSPGTGGSIAKNIQYF. The DNA sequence is as follows: TGTGCCAGCAGTCCCGGGACAGGGGGTTCCATAGCCAAAAACATTCAGTACTTC. The sequence joins TRBV28 to TRBJ2-4, and TRBD1 aligns with 11 junction nucleotides. Including the terminal cysteine and phenylalanine, the CDR3 comprises 18 residues. Of all the DNA, just the CDR3 is kept, 54 bases in frame from base 1. Ends trimmed: V by 5 bases, J by 0 bases; bases unmatched to a gene: 9. From a lookup of the germline V gene, CDR1 and CDR2 are MDHEN and SYDVKM.